This TCR beta chain originates from a study of T cell repertoires in cytomegalovirus infection. Study background: In public TCR beta signatures, there were indications of both CMV infection and matching HLA type.

Each CDR3 protein gets one entry after TCRdb re-called the reads with MiXCR. The table lists approximately 260,000 distinct CDR3 sequences, over 15% of them singletons. Worth noting for this clonotype: Its antigen is unknown.

The CDR3 contains 17 residues. V gave up 5 bases and J gave up 2 bases, with 18 bases separating them. Looked up from germline, CDR1 is SEHNR and CDR2 is FQNEAQ (reference sequence). General study points: Frequencies of public TCR beta families were cumulated, and this identified carriers of CMV plus the relevant HLA. Clonotype analysis showed dominance of the ex vivo response by HLA-C-restricted CMV-specific TCR beta clonotypes.

The receptor comes from a human donor in good health (CMV status not recorded). Some clones in this sample may be carry-over from other donors' samples. Sequenced input: CD8+ T cells from PBMCs. V is TRBV7-9 and J is TRBJ2-2; D is possibly TRBD1 (5 bases). The CDR3 reads CASSPPPVQGNTGELFF. CDR3 DNA sequence: TGTGCCAGCAGCCCACCCCCTGTCCAGGGTAACACCGGGGAGCTGTTTTTT.